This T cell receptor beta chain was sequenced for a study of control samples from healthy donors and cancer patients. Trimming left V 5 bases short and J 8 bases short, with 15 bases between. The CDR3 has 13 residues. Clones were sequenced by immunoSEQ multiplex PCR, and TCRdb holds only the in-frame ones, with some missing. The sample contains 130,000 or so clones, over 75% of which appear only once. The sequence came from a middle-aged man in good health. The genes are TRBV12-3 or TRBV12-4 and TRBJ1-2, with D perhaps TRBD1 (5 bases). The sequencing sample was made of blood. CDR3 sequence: CASSREGLSGYTF. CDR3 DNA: TGTGCCAGCAGTCGGGAGGGGCTTTCGGGCTACACCTTC.